Reported below is one T cell receptor beta chain. The data were taken from a study of blood T cell repertoires in COVID-19. At the level of the study: Samples came from the United States, Italy and Spain, spanning acute and convalescent COVID-19. Sources were T cells, B-cell-depleted T cells, or PBMCs; the material itself was cDNA or gDNA.

Germline loops: CDR1 WNHNN, CDR2 SYGVQD (reference sequence). The junction had 2 bases not matched to a gene; V was cut back by 10 bases and J by 4 bases. The CDR3 spans 11 residues. A COVID-19 case had been met by exposed participants during the 2 weeks before study entry. The protocol was immunoSEQ multiplex PCR, while the TCRdb copy is restricted to in-frame clones and leaves out a portion. The sample lists a few hundred thousand clones; approximately 90% were seen once. V and J are TRBV10-1 and TRBJ2-3; 7 bases fit TRBD2. Sequencing was carried out using PBMCs or T cells enriched from blood (not recorded which). The source of this sequence is a woman in her thirties or forties who had been exposed to COVID-19. The CDR3 region is CAMGRADTQYF. CDR3 sequence (DNA): TGCGCCATGGGGAGGGCAGATACGCAGTATTTT.